These T cell receptor beta chains were read from a single sample in a study of T cell changes during pregnancy in multiple sclerosis. Sequencing was performed with immunoSEQ multiplex PCR; in TCRdb, only in-frame clones are kept and a portion is missing. Of tens of thousands of clones in the sample, almost 95% were seen once. The starting material was CD4+ T cells from peripheral blood mononuclear cells, obtained in the third trimester of pregnancy. These receptors originate from a female donor with multiple sclerosis, enrolled in a pregnancy study. CDR3s include the opening cysteine and the closing phenylalanine or tryptophan. A D gene is named only where the DNA matches it firmly.

>12|TRBV29-1|TRBJ2-1|.
CSVDNGRNEQFF
>12|TRBV2|TRBJ2-1|.
CASRRDYNEQFF
>15|TRBV9|TRBJ1-5|TRBD1
CASSPGQNSNQPQHF
>14|TRBV25-1|TRBJ1-5|.
CASSEYGGDQPQHF
>17|TRBV2|TRBJ2-1|TRBD2
CASSRLAGGYGYNEQFF
>15|TRBV5-6|TRBJ1-2|.
CASSLVAGASYGYTF
>16|TRBV30|TRBJ2-5|TRBD1
CAWSGGTGGLWETQYF
>13|TRBV2|TRBJ1-5|TRBD1
CASSGDRDRPQHF
>13|TRBV5-1|TRBJ2-5|.
CASSLQLGETQYF
>15|TRBV5-4|TRBJ2-3|TRBD1
CASSHPGQGKDTQYF